This T cell receptor beta chain is from a study of cytomegalovirus exposure and HLA in healthy donors. Study results and limitations: The authors excluded some V segments, including TRBV6-2 and TRBV6-3, as indistinguishable. The majority of CMV-associated TCR beta chains were reported as apparently HLA-restricted in a later analysis.

The PCR had 60 Vbeta and 13 Jbeta primers. The data were produced by immunoSEQ multiplex PCR, yet TCRdb's version contains in-frame clones alone and is incomplete. This specimen shows 38,000 or so clones; the ten leading clones hold about 8.9%. This CDR3 has 14 amino acids. CDR1 and CDR2 (germline): SGHRS, YFSETQ. The V and J ends lost 1 base and 0 bases respectively, with 7 bases between them. Regarding donors, all were healthy bone marrow donors. Points on this clone: The antigen is unknown.

Specimen: PBMCs. This receptor was obtained from a man aged 40-55 years in good health and CMV-seropositive. J is TRBJ1-1 and V is TRBV5-1, with TRBD1 as a possible D gene (5 bases). Here the CDR3 reads CASSLLGVNTEAFF. The CDR3 bases are TGCGCCAGCAGCTTGCTAGGGGTGAACACTGAAGCTTTCTTT.